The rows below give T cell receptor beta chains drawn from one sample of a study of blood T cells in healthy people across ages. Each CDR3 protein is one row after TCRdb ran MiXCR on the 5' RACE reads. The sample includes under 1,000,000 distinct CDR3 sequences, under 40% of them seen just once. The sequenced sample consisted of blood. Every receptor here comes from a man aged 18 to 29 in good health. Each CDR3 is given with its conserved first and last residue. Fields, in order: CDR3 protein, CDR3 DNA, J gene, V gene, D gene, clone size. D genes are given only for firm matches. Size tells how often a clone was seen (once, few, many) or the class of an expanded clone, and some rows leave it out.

CASSFLPTGSYEQYF TGTGCCAGCAGCTTCCTACCGACAGGTAGCTACGAGCAGTACTTC TRBJ2-7 TRBV7-2 . .
CASSYSGQPYNEQFF TGTGCCAGCAGTTACTCGGGACAGCCCTACAATGAGCAGTTCTTC TRBJ2-1 TRBV6-2/TRBV6-3 TRBD1 .
CASSWGQNSNQPQHF TGTGCCAGCAGCTGGGGACAGAACAGCAATCAGCCCCAGCATTTT TRBJ1-5 TRBV6-6 TRBD1 few
CASSFFRTAGEQYF TGTGCCAGCAGCTTTTTCCGGACAGCGGGAGAGCAGTACTTC TRBJ2-5 TRBV5-8 TRBD2 .
CAISALPEETQYF TGTGCCATCAGTGCTTTACCGGAAGAGACCCAGTACTTC TRBJ2-5 TRBV10-3 . .
CASSYQAGARDTQYF TGTGCCAGCAGTTACCAGGCGGGAGCTAGAGATACGCAGTATTTT TRBJ2-3 TRBV6-2/TRBV6-3 TRBD2 .
CASSKSGGAPTDTQYF TGTGCCAGCAGCAAAAGCGGGGGGGCCCCGACAGATACGCAGTATTTT TRBJ2-3 TRBV4-2 TRBD2 .
CAQEGTKSTDTQYF TGTGCACAAGAGGGGACAAAGAGCACAGATACGCAGTATTTT TRBJ2-3 TRBV2 . few
CALQADRNTGELFF TGTGCCTTACAAGCGGACAGAAACACCGGGGAGCTGTTTTTT TRBJ2-2 TRBV12-3/TRBV12-4 . .
CAISDVSGASTDTQYF TGTGCCATCAGTGACGTTAGCGGGGCTAGCACAGATACGCAGTATTTT TRBJ2-3 TRBV10-3 TRBD2 many
CASTVTDTGELFF TGTGCCAGCACCGTCACGGACACCGGGGAGCTGTTTTTT TRBJ2-2 TRBV12-3/TRBV12-4 . few
CASSSNQIRVAQETQYF TGTGCCAGCTCATCGAACCAGATCAGGGTCGCGCAAGAGACCCAGTACTTC TRBJ2-5 TRBV18 . .
CASSLGPPGTIYF TGTGCCAGCAGTCTCGGACCGCCGGGGACCATATATTTT TRBJ1-3 TRBV12-3/TRBV12-4 . .
CASSPPASSTDTQYF TGTGCCAGCAGCCCACCGGCCTCTAGCACAGATACGCAGTATTTT TRBJ2-3 TRBV7-6 . many
CASSPERRRAPNTIYF TGTGCCAGCAGCCCAGAGAGACGGCGCGCTCCCAACACCATATATTTT TRBJ1-3 TRBV7-6 . .
CASSRRGPSSCNEQFF TGTGCCAGCAGCCGTCGGGGGCCGAGCTCCTGCAATGAGCAGTTCTTC TRBJ2-1 TRBV6-4 . .
CSAKLAGPYEQYF TGCAGTGCCAAGTTAGCGGGGCCCTACGAGCAGTACTTC TRBJ2-7 TRBV20-1 TRBD2 few
CASSLIAGGNTEAFF TGCGCCAGCAGCTTGATAGCAGGGGGGAACACTGAAGCTTTCTTT TRBJ1-1 TRBV5-1 TRBD1 few
CASSLVGEISGANVLTF TGTGCCAGCAGCTTGGTGGGCGAGATCTCTGGGGCCAACGTCCTGACTTTC TRBJ2-6 TRBV5-6 . few
CASSQEPPDSINQPQHF TGCGCCAGCAGCCAAGAACCGCCCGACAGTATCAATCAGCCCCAGCATTTT TRBJ1-5 TRBV4-1 . few
CASRRELFF TGTGCCAGCAGAAGAGAGCTGTTTTTT TRBJ2-2 TRBV21-1 . .
CASSEPNPDTRSYEQYF TGTGCCAGCAGTGAACCAAACCCGGACACAAGATCCTACGAGCAGTACTTC TRBJ2-7 TRBV2 . .
CASSFAGTDEQFF TGTGCCAGCAGCTTCGCAGGGACGGATGAGCAGTTCTTC TRBJ2-1 TRBV7-9 . .
CASSEKYGYTF TGTGCCAGCAGTGAAAAGTATGGCTACACCTTC TRBJ1-2 TRBV2 . few
CASSQARTGNEKLFF TGTGCCAGCAGCCAAGCTCGGACGGGCAATGAAAAACTGTTTTTT TRBJ1-4 TRBV14 . .
CASSWETGDYGYTF TGCGCCAGCAGCTGGGAGACAGGGGACTATGGCTACACCTTC TRBJ1-2 TRBV5-1 TRBD1 few
CASSPRLAGGNTGELFF TGTGCCAGCAGTCCCCGGCTAGCGGGGGGGAACACCGGGGAGCTGTTTTTT TRBJ2-2 TRBV6-2/TRBV6-3 TRBD2 .
CSARDYGRAQDTQYF TGCAGTGCTAGAGATTACGGGAGGGCACAAGATACGCAGTATTTT TRBJ2-3 TRBV20-1 TRBD2 .
CASSLGRGRTSGDTQYF TGTGCCAGCAGCTTAGGCCGGGGAAGAACGTCCGGAGATACGCAGTATTTT TRBJ2-3 TRBV13 . .
CSARGIASGVLEETQYF TGCAGTGCTAGGGGAATAGCTAGCGGGGTGCTGGAAGAGACCCAGTACTTC TRBJ2-5 TRBV20-1 TRBD2 .
CASSQPRGGTEANYGYTF TGTGCCAGCAGCCAACCGCGCGGGGGGACGGAGGCTAACTATGGCTACACCTTC TRBJ1-2 TRBV4-2 . .
CSARDRTSGGEETQYF TGCAGTGCTAGAGATCGGACTAGCGGGGGAGAAGAGACCCAGTACTTC TRBJ2-5 TRBV20-1 TRBD2 .
CASSLAPGRYGYTF TGCGCCAGCAGCTTGGCCCCAGGGCGGTATGGCTACACCTTC TRBJ1-2 TRBV5-1 . .
CASRPRDRGHYGYTF TGTGCCAGCAGACCCCGGGACAGGGGACACTATGGCTACACCTTC TRBJ1-2 TRBV6-5 TRBD1 few
CASSSTGTGSYNEQFF TGTGCCAGCAGTTCAACCGGGACGGGGAGCTACAATGAGCAGTTCTTC TRBJ2-1 TRBV12-3/TRBV12-4 . few
CASSRRSNEAFF TGTGCCAGCAGCCGGAGAAGTAATGAGGCTTTCTTT TRBJ1-1 TRBV4-2 . few
CASRTQGKGNEKLFF TGTGCCAGCAGAACTCAGGGGAAGGGTAATGAAAAACTGTTTTTT TRBJ1-4 TRBV28 . .
CSANRAPGSEQYF TGCAGTGCAAACCGGGCCCCCGGCTCCGAGCAGTACTTC TRBJ2-7 TRBV20-1 . few
CATKSLAQNTEAFF TGTGCCACCAAGAGTCTGGCCCAGAACACTGAAGCTTTCTTT TRBJ1-1 TRBV2 . .
CASSPKQGARNEQYF TGTGCCAGCAGTCCGAAGCAGGGGGCGAGGAACGAGCAGTACTTC TRBJ2-7 TRBV7-2 TRBD1 few
CASSASGAVYTGELFF TGTGCCAGCAGCGCGAGCGGGGCCGTATACACCGGGGAGCTGTTTTTT TRBJ2-2 TRBV2 TRBD2 .
CASSFRSSYNSPLHF TGTGCCAGCAGTTTCAGGAGCTCCTATAATTCACCCCTCCACTTT TRBJ1-6 TRBV28 . .
CSVAADSSYEQYF TGCAGCGTTGCGGCGGACTCTTCCTACGAGCAGTACTTC TRBJ2-7 TRBV29-1 . .
CASRTSGGRPSSTDTQYF TGTGCCAGCAGGACTAGCGGGGGACGTCCTTCTAGCACAGATACGCAGTATTTT TRBJ2-3 TRBV12-3/TRBV12-4 TRBD2 few
CASSLEARYTF TGTGCCAGCAGCTTAGAAGCCCGCTACACCTTC TRBJ1-2 TRBV7-9 . few